One and the same sample provided the 27 T cell receptor beta chains below, sequenced in a study of blood T cell repertoires in COVID-19. Sequenced by immunoSEQ multiplex PCR; TCRdb stores in-frame clones only, minus some. In the table there are some 150,000 clones, about four fifths of which are singletons. Sequencing was carried out using peripheral blood. These receptors were taken from a woman aged 55 to 70 with acute or convalescent COVID-19.

This clone was counted a few times. The chain uses TRBV29-1 and TRBJ2-7; D is possibly TRBD1 (5 bases). Germline CDR1 reads SQVTM; CDR2 reads ANQGSEA. The CDR3 is 12 amino acids. Deletions cut 3 bases from V and 4 bases from J, with 10 bases between. The CDR3 loop is CSVEAGRYEQYF. As DNA, the CDR3 is TGCAGCGTTGAGGCAGGGCGATACGAGCAGTACTTC.

The V call is TRBV28, the J call TRBJ1-5, with D unresolved. The V end lost 5 bases, the J end lost 4 bases, and 15 bases lay between the germline ends. This CDR3 comprises 15 residues. Germline-derived CDR1 and CDR2 are MDHEN and SYDVKM. The CDR3 loop reads CASSPDGRVNQPQHF. The CDR3 region has the DNA TGTGCCAGCAGTCCCGACGGGAGGGTAAATCAGCCCCAGCATTTT.

This chain connects TRBV3-1 (or the pseudogene TRBV3-2) to TRBJ1-5; D possibly corresponds to TRBD1 (5 bases). Germline CDR1 reads LGHDT; CDR2 reads YNNKEL (reference sequence). Trimming removed 0 bases at V and 11 bases at J, with 11 bases between. This CDR3 is built from 13 residues. The CDR3 nucleotides are TGTGCCAGCAGCCAAGATAGGGGACTCGCCCAGCATTTT. This gives the protein CASSQDRGLAQHF.

J is TRBJ2-2 and V is TRBV28, with 8 bases fitting TRBD2. V gave up 5 bases and J gave up 2 bases; unmatched junction bases: 4. Germline V gene data show CDR1 as MDHEN and CDR2 as SYDVKM. The CDR3 length is 15 residues. The CDR3 DNA follows: TGTGCCAGCAGTCCACTAGCGGATAACACCGGGGAGCTGTTTTTT. This gives the protein CASSPLADNTGELFF.

The V and J genes are TRBV3-1 (or the pseudogene TRBV3-2) and TRBJ2-1; TRBD2 matches 9 bases. The CDR3 consists of 16 residues. Trimming at V came to 6 bases and at J to 0 bases, leaving 6 bases not matched to a gene. Germline V lookup: CDR1 LGHDT, CDR2 YNNKEL (reference sequence). This CDR3 reads CASRLFSGSSYNEQFF. The CDR3 nucleotides are TGTGCCAGCAGGTTATTTAGCGGGAGCTCCTACAATGAGCAGTTCTTC.

The rearrangement links TRBV2 to TRBJ2-7; TRBD1 is a possible D gene (6 bases). The V end lost 3 bases, the J end lost 4 bases, and 19 bases lay between the germline ends. Germline V gives CDR1 SNHLY, CDR2 FYNNEI. The CDR3 sequence is 16 residues long. The CDR3 is CASSDEQGDSSYEQYF. The DNA for the CDR3 is TGTGCCAGCAGTGATGAACAGGGTGATTCCTCGTACGAGCAGTACTTC.

This chain uses TRBV12-5 with TRBJ2-1; the D gene is possibly TRBD2 (6 bases). Trimming removed 3 bases at V and 5 bases at J, with 17 bases between. The germline gives CDR1 LGHNT, CDR2 FRNRAP. The CDR3 sequence is 16 residues long. In nucleotides, the CDR3 is TGTGCTAGTGGTTTCCTGACCCGGACTACGGACAATGAGCAGTTCTTC. Translated, it gives CASGFLTRTTDNEQFF. Together with reference TRBV12-5 and TRBJ2-1, the CDR3 gives the full variable domain: DARVTQTPRHKVTEMGQEVTMRCQPILGHNTVFWYRQTMMQGLELLAYFRNRAPLDDSGMPKDRFSAEMPDATLATLKIQPSEPRDSAVYFCASGFLTRTTDNEQFFGPGTRLTVL.

J is TRBJ2-7 and V is TRBV29-1; 8 bases line up with TRBD1. This CDR3 is built from 12 residues. The germline V gene encodes CDR1 SQVTM and CDR2 ANQGSEA. V was pared by 3 bases and J by 3 bases, with 1 base of the junction left unmatched. Here the CDR3 reads CSVEGTGYEQYF. CDR3 coding DNA: TGCAGCGTTGAGGGGACAGGCTACGAGCAGTACTTC.

The rearrangement uses TRBV10-1 and TRBJ2-7; TRBD1 aligns across 9 bases. Unmatched junction bases numbered 4, after V lost 9 bases and J lost 4 bases. Germline V lookup: CDR1 WNHNN, CDR2 SYGVQD (reference sequence). This CDR3 is built from 12 residues. In DNA form, the CDR3 reads TGCGCCAGAGGACAGGGGACATACGAGCAGTACTTC. It codes for CARGQGTYEQYF.

Points on this clone: An end of the junction differs from the germline gene, which may be a read error. This chain links TRBV19 with TRBJ2-7; the match to TRBD2 covers 12 bases. Germline assignment: CDR1 LNHDA and CDR2 SQIVND (reference sequence). The CDR3 is made up of 14 amino acids. In DNA, the CDR3 is TGTGCCAGCCAGACTAGCGGGAGCTCCTACGGGCAGTACTTC. Translated: CASQTSGSSYGQYF.

CDR3 coding DNA: TGTGCCAGCTCACCAATAAGGACTAGCGGAGCCTACGAGCAGTACTTC. Protein product: CASSPIRTSGAYEQYF. The V gene is TRBV18, the J gene TRBJ2-7; 10 bases are a match to TRBD2. V gave up 2 bases and J gave up 2 bases; unmatched junction bases: 6. This CDR3 has 16 amino acids. The germline V gene has CDR1 KGHSH and CDR2 LQKENI.

This rearrangement joins TRBV28 to TRBJ1-6; no reliable D call. V lost 2 bases and J lost 11, with 10 bases in between. The CDR3 covers 13 residues. CDR1 MDHEN and CDR2 SYDVKM come from the germline V gene. CDR3 loop: CASSLSPIAPLHF. The CDR3 bases are TGTGCCAGCAGTTTAAGCCCGATTGCACCCCTCCACTTT.

This clone appeared a single time. The J gene is TRBJ2-5, the V gene TRBV9; 9 nucleotides line up with TRBD1. Germline CDR1 reads SGDLS; CDR2 reads YYNGEE. V was clipped by 5 bases and J by 3 bases; unmatched bases: 5. The CDR3 runs to 14 residues. CDR3 residues: CASSRTGDKETQYF. The CDR3 DNA is TGTGCCAGCAGTCGGACAGGGGATAAAGAGACCCAGTACTTC.

The chain combines TRBV10-2 with TRBJ1-3; D perhaps matches TRBD1 (5 bases). The CDR3 loop spans 14 amino acids. CDR1 is WSHSY, CDR2 SAAADI, per germline. V was pared by 8 bases and J by 3 bases, with 14 bases between. CDR3 DNA sequence: TGCGCCAGCCGCCGGTTAGGGGATGGAAACACCATATATTTT. Its translation: CASRRLGDGNTIYF.

The CDR3 here is CASSIGRDLANTGELFF. CDR3 DNA sequence: TGTGCCAGTAGTATAGGCCGGGACTTGGCGAACACCGGGGAGCTGTTTTTT. This chain uses TRBV19 with TRBJ2-2; perhaps TRBD2 as D (6 bases). The germline V gene encodes CDR1 LNHDA and CDR2 SQIVND (reference sequence). The CDR3 covers 17 residues. The V and J ends lost 1 base and 0 bases respectively, with 12 bases between them.

The V gene is TRBV7-9, the J gene TRBJ1-2; D might be TRBD1 (6 bases). This CDR3 comprises 14 residues. Trimming cost V 5 bases and J 0 bases, with 10 bases left between them. Germline V gene lookup returns CDR1 SEHNR and CDR2 FQNEAQ (reference sequence). CDR3 region: CASSHRVSNYGYTF. The CDR3 nucleotides read TGTGCCAGCAGCCACAGGGTTTCTAACTATGGCTACACCTTC.

This rearrangement joins TRBV6-6 to TRBJ1-6; perhaps TRBD1 as D (5 bases). The germline V and J ends were trimmed by 6 bases and 7 bases, with 13 bases remaining between them. Per germline, CDR1 MNHNY and CDR2 SVGAGI (reference sequence). The CDR3 sequence is 14 residues long. This CDR3 reads CASRTRAGNSPLHF. The CDR3 DNA reads as TGTGCCAGCAGGACCAGGGCAGGCAATTCACCCCTCCACTTT.

J is TRBJ2-3 and V is TRBV2, with D maybe TRBD1 (5 bases). The V gene lost 6 bases and the J gene lost 2 bases, with 36 bases spanning the gap. The CDR3 loop spans 22 amino acids. Germline CDR1 reads SNHLY; CDR2 reads FYNNEI. DNA for the CDR3: TGTGCCAGCAGAAGAGGACACGGTCAAGCCTCAAGCTTAGGTAGTTCCACAGATACGCAGTATTTT. Its protein product is CASRRGHGQASSLGSSTDTQYF.

The chain employs TRBV7-2 and TRBJ1-2; 9 positions agree with TRBD1. J was trimmed by 8 bases and V by 8 bases; bases with no gene match: 12. The germline gives CDR1 SGHTA, CDR2 FQGNSA. The CDR3 totals 14 residues. The CDR3 loop reads CASGPPGQGSGYTF. Written as DNA, the CDR3 is TGTGCCAGCGGACCCCCGGGACAGGGTTCCGGCTACACCTTC.

The chain combines TRBV3-1 (or the pseudogene TRBV3-2) with TRBJ2-3; tentative D call: TRBD1 (6 bases). The germline gives CDR1 LGHDT, CDR2 YNNKEL (reference sequence). V gave up 4 bases and J gave up 4 bases, with 15 bases separating them. The CDR3 extends over 15 amino acids. This CDR3 is CASSLYRAQADTQYF. The DNA of the CDR3 is TGTGCCAGCAGCCTATACAGGGCTCAGGCAGATACGCAGTATTTT.

This clone was observed once. The rearrangement uses TRBV20-1 and TRBJ1-2; tentative D call: TRBD1 (5 bases). CDR1 and CDR2 (germline): DFQATT, SNEGSKA (reference sequence). The CDR3 covers 11 residues. Between the trimmed V and J ends, which lost 1 base and 10 bases, there was a span of 10 bases. The DNA for the CDR3 is TGCAGTGCTAGAGCCCAGGGCCCCTACACCTTC. Its protein product is CSARAQGPYTF.

This chain joins TRBV27 and TRBJ2-7; tentatively, D is TRBD2 (6 bases). Trimming took off 1 base at V and 5 bases at J, with 24 bases between the two ends. The germline gives CDR1 MNHEY, CDR2 SMNVEV (reference sequence). CDR3 length equals 18 residues. Written as DNA, the CDR3 is TGTGCCAGCAGTTTATTCGGCACCGATAGCGGAGGGAAGAACGAGCAGTACTTC. It translates to CASSLFGTDSGGKNEQYF.

CDR3 nucleotides: TGTGCCAGCTCACCCCAGGGACAGGGGATGGCTGAGCAGTTCTTC. Residues: CASSPQGQGMAEQFF. The chain uses TRBV18 and TRBJ2-1, with 10 nucleotides matching TRBD1. Looked up from germline, CDR1 is KGHSH and CDR2 is LQKENI. V dropped 3 bases and J dropped 9; count of bases not matched to a gene: 8. The CDR3 length is 15 residues.

The chain couples TRBV5-8 to TRBJ1-1; the match to TRBD1 covers 10 bases. J was trimmed by 0 bases and V by 7 bases; bases with no gene match: 9. Germline V gives CDR1 SGHTS, CDR2 YDEGEE. The CDR3 totals 16 residues. The CDR3 loop is CASGTGVIIVNTEAFF. CDR3 sequence (DNA): TGTGCCAGCGGGACAGGGGTTATTATTGTGAACACTGAAGCTTTCTTT.

This sequence joins TRBV9 and TRBJ1-1; D gene ambiguous. With 3 bases removed from V and 1 base from J, the gap between germline ends came to 7 bases. CDR1 is SGDLS, CDR2 YYNGEE, per germline. CDR3 length: 13 amino acids. The CDR3 DNA is TGTGCCAGCAGCGCCACAGCGAACACTGAAGCTTTCTTT. This encodes CASSATANTEAFF.

This sequence joins TRBV9 and TRBJ1-5; D call uncertain. The V gene lost 0 bases and the J gene lost 6 bases, with 4 bases spanning the gap. The CDR3 extends over 12 amino acids. Germline assignment: CDR1 SGDLS and CDR2 YYNGEE. Here the CDR3 reads CASSVDLQPQHF. The CDR3 DNA is TGTGCCAGCAGCGTAGATCTTCAGCCCCAGCATTTT.

This chain links TRBV9 with TRBJ1-1, with 11 positions matching TRBD1. The germline V gene encodes CDR1 SGDLS and CDR2 YYNGEE. Unmatched junction bases numbered 5, after V lost 3 bases and J lost 7 bases. The CDR3 spans 14 residues. This CDR3 is CASSGGQGADEAFF. Written as DNA, the CDR3 is TGTGCCAGCAGCGGAGGACAGGGGGCGGATGAAGCTTTCTTT.